The TCR beta chain described here comes from a study of blood T cell repertoires in COVID-19. Assay used: immunoSEQ multiplex PCR; TCRdb lists only in-frame clones, some missing. The data hold 270,000 or so clones, with roughly 91% observed a single time. Participant ages covered about 18 to 89 years across 24 US areas. Input material: PBMCs or T cells enriched from blood (not recorded which). The TCR sequence derives from a woman aged 40 to 50 with acute COVID-19.

The CDR3 loop reads CASSTRGTGGTEAFF. The DNA of the CDR3 is TGTGCCAGTAGTACCCGGGGGACAGGGGGAACTGAAGCTTTCTTT. The chain has TRBV19 and TRBJ1-1, with 11 bases fitting TRBD1. Germline trimming cut 4 bases from V and 5 bases from J; bases unmatched to any gene: 6. Germline CDR1 LNHDA, CDR2 SQIVND (reference sequence). The CDR3 runs 15 residues.